The sequence of this T cell receptor (beta chain) was determined in a study of a mutant IDH1 vaccine in newly diagnosed glioma (dated by TCRdb to the early 2020s). Background for the entire study: Vaccination began 4-6 weeks after radiotherapy alone, or alongside temozolomide cycles in the chemotherapy-containing groups. The week-35 safety follow-up took place at visit V12, and the week-47 end of study took place at visit V13. Before enrollment, patients had received standard therapy of radiotherapy alone, temozolomide alone, or radiochemotherapy with temozolomide; most received the combination. Peripheral blood was drawn at six visits: V03 (baseline), V05, V07, V10, V12 and V13. For exploratory analyses, approximately 23 treated patients had longitudinal TCRB deep sequencing done wherever samples were available. Of the roughly 30 treated patients, roughly 60% were male and about 40% were female, and the mean age was roughly 40 years. The full study reports these points: Across multiple MHC alleles, vaccine-induced immune responses were seen in around 94% of patients. Selection of PBMC samples for TCRB deep sequencing was based on availability. Pseudoprogression appeared unrelated to alterations in the top peripheral T cell clonotypes detected by TCRB sequencing. According to the authors, sample limitations meant that analyses of patient blood samples could not be reproduced.

CDR1 and CDR2 are drawn from the germline V gene (reference sequence): WNHNN, SYGVQD. Trimming leaves V shorter by 4 bases and J shorter by 5 bases, with the junction holding 8 bases beyond the gene matches. The CDR3 contains 15 residues, cysteine and phenylalanine counted. Of the read, only the CDR3 DNA is kept; its 45 bases are in frame from base 1. Libraries came from the immunoSEQ multiplex PCR assay. Following the manufacturer's protocol, the hsTCRB Kit was used to amplify rearranged TCR beta chain sequences. Sequencing of TCRB libraries was carried out on an Illumina MiSeq. Under the source paper's analysis protocol: Demultiplexing, trimming and gene mapping were performed with the kit vendor's proprietary platform. The clones in this table, taken by TCRdb from immuneACCESS, are in-frame only. Not every clone is retained; where verified, under half of the shortfall comes from an unresolved V gene, and the cause of the rest is unknown. V and J calls and clone size follow that table, whereas D and trimming were derived from the DNA. This sample is represented by almost 95,000 clones; roughly 91% of them were singletons. Approximately 0.8% of the sample comes from the top ten.

The sample's time point label, in plain terms: week 47, end of study. Each vaccine dose, consisting of 300 ug of a 20-mer mutant IDH1 peptide in Montanide, was administered subcutaneously with topical imiquimod. Patients received eight vaccinations in weeks 1, 3, 5, 7, 11, 15, 19 and 23, corresponding to visits V03 through V10. Newly diagnosed WHO grade 3 or 4 IDH1-mutant astrocytomas showing loss of nuclear ATRX were present in the donors. The samples were drawn from NOA16, a multicentre, single-arm, open-label phase I trial in Germany that tested a mutant IDH1 peptide vaccine in humans for the first time. The DNeasy Blood and Tissue Kit was used to extract genomic DNA from EDTA blood for TCRB sequencing. As concerns this clone: Its antigen is unknown. Base quality data are lacking; no much larger clone is found one base away.

Sample: PBMCs, taken from a glioma patient whose treatment included an IDH1 peptide vaccine. The TCR sequence derives from a woman in her 50s with glioma. The sequence is built from TRBV10-1 and TRBJ2-5; 9 of the junction bases match TRBD1. The CDR3 reads CASSGGQGGAETQYF. The nucleotide sequence is TGCGCCAGCAGTGGGGGACAGGGCGGAGCGGAGACCCAGTACTTC.